The T cell receptor beta chain under discussion was sequenced for a study of blood T cell repertoires in COVID-19. As for the study in general: COVID-19 samples, acute and convalescent, were from the United States, Italy and Spain.

Profiling relied on immunoSEQ multiplex PCR, and the TCRdb table lists in-frame clones only, not all of them. Among roughly 57,000 clones listed, around 90% were seen once. Germline V gives CDR1 SQVTM, CDR2 ANQGSEA. V shed 6 bases, J shed 8 bases, and the junction held 6 bases outside the gene matches. The CDR3 runs to 13 residues. The rearrangement links TRBV29-1 to TRBJ1-6; 8 positions match TRBD1. This TCR derives from a man older than 75 with acute or convalescent COVID-19. The sequenced sample was peripheral blood. The CDR3 here is CSVADRADSPLHF. In DNA, the CDR3 is TGCAGCGTGGCGGACAGGGCTGATTCACCCCTCCACTTT.